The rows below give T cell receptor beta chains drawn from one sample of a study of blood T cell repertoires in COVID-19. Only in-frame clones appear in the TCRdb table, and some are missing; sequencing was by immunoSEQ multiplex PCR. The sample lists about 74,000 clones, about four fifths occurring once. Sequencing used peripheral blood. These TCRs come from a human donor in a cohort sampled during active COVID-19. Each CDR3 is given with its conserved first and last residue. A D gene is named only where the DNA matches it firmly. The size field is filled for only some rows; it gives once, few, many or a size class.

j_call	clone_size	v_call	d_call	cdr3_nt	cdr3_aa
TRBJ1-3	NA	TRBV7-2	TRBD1	TGTGCCAGCAGCCGGGACAGCGGAAACACCATATATTTT	CASSRDSGNTIYF
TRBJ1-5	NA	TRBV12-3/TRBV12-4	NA	TGTGCCAGCAGGGCAGTGAGCAATCAGCCCCAGCATTTT	CASRAVSNQPQHF
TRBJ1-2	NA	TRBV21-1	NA	TGTGCCAGCAGCAAAGCCTTACCGGGACAGGGAGCCTATGGCTACACCTTC	CASSKALPGQGAYGYTF
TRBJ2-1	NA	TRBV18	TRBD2	TGTGCCAGCTCGCCCACTAGCGGGTATAACAATGAGCAGTTCTTC	CASSPTSGYNNEQFF
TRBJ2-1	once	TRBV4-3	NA	TGCGCCAGCAGCCATTCTCTGACAACCTACAATGAGCAGTTCTTC	CASSHSLTTYNEQFF
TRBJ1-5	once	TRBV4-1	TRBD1	TGCGCCAGCAGCCTAAGGACAGGGGCCCAGGGCAATCAGCCCCAGCATTTT	CASSLRTGAQGNQPQHF
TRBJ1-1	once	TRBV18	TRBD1	TGTGCCAGCTCACCACCGTCGGACAGGGATGGTGAAGCTTTCTTT	CASSPPSDRDGEAFF
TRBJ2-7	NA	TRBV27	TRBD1	TGTGCCAGCAGTTTAGAGTGGACAGGGAGAACCTACGAGCAGTACTTC	CASSLEWTGRTYEQYF
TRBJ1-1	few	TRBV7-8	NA	TGTGCCAGCAGCCAGGGGAAGCAGAACACTGAAGCTTTCTTT	CASSQGKQNTEAFF
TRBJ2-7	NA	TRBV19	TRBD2	TGTGCCAGTAGCGCCGGGACTAGCGGGATTCTCGAGCAGTACTTC	CASSAGTSGILEQYF
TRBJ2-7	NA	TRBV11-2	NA	TGTGCCAGCAGCTATTTAGCGGACCCCTCCTACGAGCAGTACTTC	CASSYLADPSYEQYF
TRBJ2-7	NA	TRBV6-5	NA	TGTGCCAGCAGATGGGGCAACTCCTACGAGCAGTACTTC	CASRWGNSYEQYF
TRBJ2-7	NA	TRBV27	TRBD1	TGTGCCAGCAATGAAGGACAGGGGAAGGGCGAGCAGTACTTC	CASNEGQGKGEQYF
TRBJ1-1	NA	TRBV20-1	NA	TGCAGTGCCAACGGGGACACTGAAGCTTTCTTT	CSANGDTEAFF
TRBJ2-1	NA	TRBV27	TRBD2	TGTGCCAGCAGTTTACAAGCGGGAGCCTACAATGAGCAGTTCTTC	CASSLQAGAYNEQFF
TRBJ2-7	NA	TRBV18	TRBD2	TGTGCCAGCTCACCACGGTCGTCTAGCGGGGGCGAGCAGTACTTC	CASSPRSSSGGEQYF
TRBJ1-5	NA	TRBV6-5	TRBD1	TGTGCCAGCAGCTTGGACAGGGTCCAGCCCCAGCATTTT	CASSLDRVQPQHF
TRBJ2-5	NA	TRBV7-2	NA	TGTGCCAGCAGCCCCGAACAGGACGAGACCCAGTACTTC	CASSPEQDETQYF
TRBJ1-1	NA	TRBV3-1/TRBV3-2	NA	TGTGCCAGCCAAATCCCAGGGAACACTGAAGCTTTCTTT	CASQIPGNTEAFF
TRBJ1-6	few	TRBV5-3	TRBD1	TGTGCCAGAAGGGCGCGGGACAGGGGGGTTTCACCCCTCCACTTT	CARRARDRGVSPLHF
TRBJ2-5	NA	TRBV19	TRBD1	TGTGCCAGTAGTATCGATCCGGACAGGGGGCGTGAGACCCAGTACTTC	CASSIDPDRGRETQYF
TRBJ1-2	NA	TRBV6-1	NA	TGTGCCAGCAGTGAAGGGGGGCGTCCCTATGGCTACACCTTC	CASSEGGRPYGYTF
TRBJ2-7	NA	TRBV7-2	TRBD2	TGTGCCAGCAGCTTAGAGGGACTAGTCCCCTACGAGCAGTACTTC	CASSLEGLVPYEQYF
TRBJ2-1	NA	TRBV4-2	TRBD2	TGTGCCAGCAGCCAAGTTAGTAGCGGGATGTCCTACAATGAGCAGTTCTTC	CASSQVSSGMSYNEQFF
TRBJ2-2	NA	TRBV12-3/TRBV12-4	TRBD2	TGTGCCAGCAGCCCGACTAGCCTCGAGCTGTTTTTT	CASSPTSLELFF
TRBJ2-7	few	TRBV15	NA	TGTGCCACCAGCAGAGGAGGATGGGGGGACGAGCAGTACTTC	CATSRGGWGDEQYF
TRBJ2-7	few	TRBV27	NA	TGTGCCAGCAGTTTTGGGCAAGACTACGAGCAGTACTTC	CASSFGQDYEQYF
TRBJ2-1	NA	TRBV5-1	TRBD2	TGCGCCAGCAGCTCTCCTAGCGGGACCTACAATGAGCAGTTCTTC	CASSSPSGTYNEQFF
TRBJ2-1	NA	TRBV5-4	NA	TGTGCCAGCAGCTTAGGGGGGAGGGCCCGGAACAATGAGCAGTTCTTC	CASSLGGRARNNEQFF
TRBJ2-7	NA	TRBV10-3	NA	TGTGCCATCAGTGACAGGGTGGCAAACGAGCAGTACTTC	CAISDRVANEQYF
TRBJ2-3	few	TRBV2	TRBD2	TGTGCCAGCAGTGAAGGAATGGCGGGAGGATCAGATACGCAGTATTTT	CASSEGMAGGSDTQYF